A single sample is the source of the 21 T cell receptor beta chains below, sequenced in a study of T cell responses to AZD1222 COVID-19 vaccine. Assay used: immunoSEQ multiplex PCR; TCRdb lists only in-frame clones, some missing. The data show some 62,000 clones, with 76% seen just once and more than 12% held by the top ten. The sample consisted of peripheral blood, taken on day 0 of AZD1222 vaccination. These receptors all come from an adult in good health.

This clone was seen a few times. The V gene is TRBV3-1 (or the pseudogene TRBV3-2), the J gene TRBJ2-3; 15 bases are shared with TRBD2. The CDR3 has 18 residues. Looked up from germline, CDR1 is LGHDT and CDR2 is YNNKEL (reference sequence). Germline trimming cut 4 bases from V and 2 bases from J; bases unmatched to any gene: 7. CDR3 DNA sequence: TGTGCCAGCAGCCCGGGGACTAGCGGGGGGCGACTCACAGATACGCAGTATTTT. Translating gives CASSPGTSGGRLTDTQYF.

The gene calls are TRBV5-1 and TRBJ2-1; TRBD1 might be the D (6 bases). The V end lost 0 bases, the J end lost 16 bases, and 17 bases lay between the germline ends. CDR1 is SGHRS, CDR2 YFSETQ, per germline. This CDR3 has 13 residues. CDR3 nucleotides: TGCGCCAGCAGCTTGGAGGGGGATCGGAGAGGCTTCTTC. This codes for CASSLEGDRRGFF.

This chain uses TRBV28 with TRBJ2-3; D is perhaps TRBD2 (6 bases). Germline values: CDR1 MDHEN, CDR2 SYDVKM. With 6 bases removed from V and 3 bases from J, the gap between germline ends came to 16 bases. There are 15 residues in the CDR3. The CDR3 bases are TGTGCCAGCAGCAGTGGGGGGTTGGGGACAGATACGCAGTATTTT. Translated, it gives CASSSGGLGTDTQYF.

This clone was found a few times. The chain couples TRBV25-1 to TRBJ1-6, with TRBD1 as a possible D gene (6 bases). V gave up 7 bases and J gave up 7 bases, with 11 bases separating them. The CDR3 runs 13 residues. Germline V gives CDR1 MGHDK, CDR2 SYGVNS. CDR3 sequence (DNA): TGTGCCAGCACCGGACAGATAAATTCACCCCTCCACTTT. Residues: CASTGQINSPLHF.

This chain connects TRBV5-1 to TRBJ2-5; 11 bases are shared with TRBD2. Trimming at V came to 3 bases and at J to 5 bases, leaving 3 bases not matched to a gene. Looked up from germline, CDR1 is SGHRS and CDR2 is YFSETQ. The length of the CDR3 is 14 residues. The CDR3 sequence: CASSSSGGFETQYF. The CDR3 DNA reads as TGCGCCAGCAGCTCTAGCGGGGGGTTTGAGACCCAGTACTTC.

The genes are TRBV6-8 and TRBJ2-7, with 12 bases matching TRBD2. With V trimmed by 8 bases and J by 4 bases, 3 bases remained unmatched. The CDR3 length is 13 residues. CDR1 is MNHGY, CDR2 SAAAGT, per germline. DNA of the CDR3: TGTGCCAGCCTAGCGGGGGGGCCGTACGAGCAGTACTTC. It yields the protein CASLAGGPYEQYF.

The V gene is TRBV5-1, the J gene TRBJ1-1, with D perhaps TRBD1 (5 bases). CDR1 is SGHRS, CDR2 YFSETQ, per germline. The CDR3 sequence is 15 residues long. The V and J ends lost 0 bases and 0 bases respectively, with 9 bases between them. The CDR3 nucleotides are TGCGCCAGCAGCTTGGGAACAGGAATGAACACTGAAGCTTTCTTT. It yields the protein CASSLGTGMNTEAFF.

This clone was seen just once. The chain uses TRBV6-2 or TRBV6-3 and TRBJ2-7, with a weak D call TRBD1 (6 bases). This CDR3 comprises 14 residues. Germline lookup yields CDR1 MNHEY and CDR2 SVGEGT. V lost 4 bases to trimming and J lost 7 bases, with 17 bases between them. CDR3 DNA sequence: TGTGCCAGCAGTTCTACTCGAGACAGGCTGGAGCAGTACTTC. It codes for CASSSTRDRLEQYF.

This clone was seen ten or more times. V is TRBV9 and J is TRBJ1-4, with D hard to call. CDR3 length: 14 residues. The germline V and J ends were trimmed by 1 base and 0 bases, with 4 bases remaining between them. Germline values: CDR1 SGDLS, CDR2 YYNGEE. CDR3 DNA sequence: TGTGCCAGCAGCGTAACAGCAACTAATGAAAAACTGTTTTTT. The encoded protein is CASSVTATNEKLFF.

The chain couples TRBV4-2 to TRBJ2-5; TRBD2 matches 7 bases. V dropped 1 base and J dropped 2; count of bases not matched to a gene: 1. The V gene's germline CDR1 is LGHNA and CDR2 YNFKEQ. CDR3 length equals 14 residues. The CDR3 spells CASSQGGGQETQYF. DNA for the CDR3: TGTGCCAGCAGCCAAGGGGGGGGGCAAGAGACCCAGTACTTC.

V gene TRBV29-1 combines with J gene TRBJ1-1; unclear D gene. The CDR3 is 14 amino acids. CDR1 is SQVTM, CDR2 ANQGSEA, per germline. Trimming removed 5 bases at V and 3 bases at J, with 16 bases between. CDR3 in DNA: TGCAGCGTTCATGTCTCTTTGATGGACACTGAAGCTTTCTTT. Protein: CSVHVSLMDTEAFF.

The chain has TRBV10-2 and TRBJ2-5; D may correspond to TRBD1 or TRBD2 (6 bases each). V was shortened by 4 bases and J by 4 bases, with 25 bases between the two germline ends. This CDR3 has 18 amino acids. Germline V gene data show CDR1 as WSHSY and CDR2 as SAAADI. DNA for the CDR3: TGCGCCAGCAGTGTCGATCTCTCATCGGGGGCCCCCGGAGAGACCCAGTACTTC. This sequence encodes CASSVDLSSGAPGETQYF.

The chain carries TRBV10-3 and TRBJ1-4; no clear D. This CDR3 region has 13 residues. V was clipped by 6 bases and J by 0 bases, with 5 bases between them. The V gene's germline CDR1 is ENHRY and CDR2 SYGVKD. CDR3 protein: CAISDTTNEKLFF. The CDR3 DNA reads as TGTGCCATCAGCGACACAACTAATGAAAAACTGTTTTTT.

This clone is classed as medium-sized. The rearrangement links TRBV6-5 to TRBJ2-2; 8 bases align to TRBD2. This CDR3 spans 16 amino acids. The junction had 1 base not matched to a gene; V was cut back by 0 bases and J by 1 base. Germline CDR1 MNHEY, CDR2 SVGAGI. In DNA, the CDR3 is TGTGCCAGCAGTTACTCTAGCGGGGAGAACACCGGGGAGCTGTTTTTT. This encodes CASSYSSGENTGELFF.

CDR3 bases: TGTGCCTGGAGTGCAGCAAATAATTCACCCCTCCACTTT. Translated, it gives CAWSAANNSPLHF. V is TRBV30 and J is TRBJ1-6, with D unclear. Per germline, CDR1 GTSNPN and CDR2 SVGIG (reference sequence). This CDR3 is built from 13 residues. Trimming left V 1 base short and J 5 bases short, with 6 bases between.

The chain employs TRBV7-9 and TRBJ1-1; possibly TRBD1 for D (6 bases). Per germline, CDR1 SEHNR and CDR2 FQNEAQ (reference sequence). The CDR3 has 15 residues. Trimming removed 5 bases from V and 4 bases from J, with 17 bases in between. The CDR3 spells CASSPLPGQTTEAFF. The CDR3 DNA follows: TGTGCCAGCAGCCCCTTACCGGGACAAACCACTGAAGCTTTCTTT.

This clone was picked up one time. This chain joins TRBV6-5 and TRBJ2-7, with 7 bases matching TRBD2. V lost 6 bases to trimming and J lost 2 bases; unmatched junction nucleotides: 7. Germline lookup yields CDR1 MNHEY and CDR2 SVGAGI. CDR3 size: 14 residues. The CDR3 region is CASRGGGSPYEQYF. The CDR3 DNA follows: TGTGCCAGCAGGGGGGGAGGGTCGCCCTACGAGCAGTACTTC.

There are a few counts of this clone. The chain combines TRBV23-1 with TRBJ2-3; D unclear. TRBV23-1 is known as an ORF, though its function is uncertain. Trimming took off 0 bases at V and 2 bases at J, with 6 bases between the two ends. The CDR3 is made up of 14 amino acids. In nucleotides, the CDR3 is TGCGCCAGCAGTCAATCGGACCCCACAGATACGCAGTATTTT. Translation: CASSQSDPTDTQYF.

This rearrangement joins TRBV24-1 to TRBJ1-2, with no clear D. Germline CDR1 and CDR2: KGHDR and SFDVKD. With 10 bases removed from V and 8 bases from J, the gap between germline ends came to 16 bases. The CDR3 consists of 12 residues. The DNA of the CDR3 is TGTGCCACACACAACGATAGGACCGGCTACACCTTC. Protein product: CATHNDRTGYTF.

CDR3: CASSEGTGELFF. CDR3 DNA: TGTGCCAGCAGCGAGGGGACCGGGGAGCTGTTTTTT. V is TRBV7-8 and J is TRBJ2-2, with D perhaps assigned TRBD1 or TRBD2 (5 bases each). Germline CDR1 is SGHVS and CDR2 is FQNEAQ. This CDR3 is built from 12 residues. Deletions cut 5 bases from V and 5 bases from J, with 6 bases between.

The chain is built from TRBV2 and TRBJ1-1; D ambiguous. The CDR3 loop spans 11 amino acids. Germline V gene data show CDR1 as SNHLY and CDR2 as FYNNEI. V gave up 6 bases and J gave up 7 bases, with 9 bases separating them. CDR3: CASRLDLEAFF. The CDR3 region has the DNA TGTGCCAGCAGGCTCGATCTTGAAGCTTTCTTT.